This T cell receptor (beta chain) stems from a study of blood T cell repertoires in COVID-19. Across the whole study: Specimens from acute and convalescent COVID-19 originated in the United States, Italy and Spain. PBMCs, B-cell-depleted T cells, or T cells were the source of the cDNA or gDNA that made up the material.

In the authors' methods: Reference gene primer amplification yielded estimated nucleated cell counts. Measured with immunoSEQ multiplex PCR; TCRdb has only the in-frame clones, and not every one. For V, J and clone size, that table is used; D and trimming come from the DNA. Among some 97,000 clones listed, approximately 90% were seen once. This clone occurred once. At one end, the junction sequence differs from germline, possibly due to a read error. This CDR3 comprises 14 residues. Germline assignment: CDR1 MNHEY and CDR2 SVGAGI. The sample consisted of peripheral blood. This rearrangement joins TRBV6-5 to TRBJ1-6; D remains unclear. The sequence was collected from a man aged 45 to 65 with acute or convalescent COVID-19. The CDR3 sequence is CAGSYRGWDSPLHF. DNA of the CDR3: TGTGCCGGCAGTTACCGGGGATGGGATTCACCCCTCCACTTT.